This is a list of T cell receptor beta chains from one sample in a study of identical twins. Each CDR3 protein is one row after TCRdb ran MiXCR on the 5' RACE reads. Of 600,000 to 800,000 distinct CDR3 sequences in the sample, about 20% were seen once. This sample also belongs to another study, concerning T cells expressing NK-cell markers.

The sample taken for sequencing was PBMCs. The receptors originated from a woman aged 18-35 years in good health. Each CDR3 is given without its conserved first and last residue.

J gene: TRBJ2-7
V gene: TRBV7-9
CDR3 protein: ASSSPSTLYEQY

J gene: TRBJ2-5
V gene: TRBV6-5
CDR3 protein: ASSSETRQTQY

J gene: TRBJ2-7
V gene: TRBV12-3/TRBV12-4
CDR3 protein: ASSLVAPYEQY

J gene: TRBJ2-5
V gene: TRBV20-1
CDR3 protein: SASDGTSGGETQY

J gene: TRBJ2-2
V gene: TRBV12-3/TRBV12-4
CDR3 protein: ASSGSGRLYSSGELF

J gene: TRBJ2-7
V gene: TRBV20-1
CDR3 protein: SAPPSGGKGEQY

J gene: TRBJ2-1
V gene: TRBV15
CDR3 protein: ATSRAYNEQF

J gene: TRBJ2-6
V gene: TRBV29-1
CDR3 protein: SVDVSGANVLT

J gene: TRBJ2-7
V gene: TRBV20-1
CDR3 protein: SAGTSLGTSYEQY

J gene: TRBJ2-3
V gene: TRBV29-1
CDR3 protein: SGWGFSTDTQY

J gene: TRBJ2-1
V gene: TRBV20-1
CDR3 protein: SGLSGRGRGNEQF

J gene: TRBJ1-1
V gene: TRBV4-3
CDR3 protein: ASSQRLLNRDTEAF

J gene: TRBJ2-3
V gene: TRBV6-2/TRBV6-3
CDR3 protein: ASSYVTGPDTQY

J gene: TRBJ2-1
V gene: TRBV7-2
CDR3 protein: ASSLIFSGYNEQF

J gene: TRBJ2-5
V gene: TRBV5-1
CDR3 protein: ASSRFGTGGEETQY

J gene: TRBJ1-6
V gene: TRBV5-1
CDR3 protein: ASSAGQTNSPLH

J gene: TRBJ2-7
V gene: TRBV10-3
CDR3 protein: ASGTGAAYEQY

J gene: TRBJ2-3
V gene: TRBV25-1
CDR3 protein: ASSAGLWGTQY

J gene: TRBJ2-1
V gene: TRBV4-3
CDR3 protein: ASSRPDSEQF

J gene: TRBJ2-7
V gene: TRBV20-1
CDR3 protein: SAAGGRWSYEQY

J gene: TRBJ1-1
V gene: TRBV15
CDR3 protein: ATSRDRGNTEAF

J gene: TRBJ2-1
V gene: TRBV10-3
CDR3 protein: AISGTQGSNEQF

J gene: TRBJ2-5
V gene: TRBV29-1
CDR3 protein: SVEDLPEETQY

J gene: TRBJ2-2
V gene: TRBV20-1
CDR3 protein: SVRTSGMNTGELF

J gene: TRBJ2-5
V gene: TRBV20-1
CDR3 protein: RASTGAGELQGQETQY

J gene: TRBJ2-7
V gene: TRBV6-2/TRBV6-3
CDR3 protein: ASSYAGTSGRSDYEQY

J gene: TRBJ2-5
V gene: TRBV5-6
CDR3 protein: ASSFRQGKETQY

J gene: TRBJ2-3
V gene: TRBV5-1
CDR3 protein: ASSLLRAAGDTQY

J gene: TRBJ1-1
V gene: TRBV29-1
CDR3 protein: SAATLGTEAF

J gene: TRBJ2-2
V gene: TRBV10-3
CDR3 protein: AIESADTGELF

J gene: TRBJ2-3
V gene: TRBV10-3
CDR3 protein: AISAGGPSTDTQY

J gene: TRBJ2-1
V gene: TRBV10-3
CDR3 protein: AISDGGEQF

J gene: TRBJ2-3
V gene: TRBV12-3/TRBV12-4
CDR3 protein: ASLEGGLRTDTQY

J gene: TRBJ2-3
V gene: TRBV20-1
CDR3 protein: SAPSRVGTDTQY

J gene: TRBJ2-7
V gene: TRBV20-1
CDR3 protein: SASLPPNKYEQY

J gene: TRBJ2-7
V gene: TRBV20-1
CDR3 protein: SAQTSGTSAEQY

J gene: TRBJ2-1
V gene: TRBV20-1
CDR3 protein: SARRGRVYNEQF

J gene: TRBJ2-5
V gene: TRBV9
CDR3 protein: ASSTRGSQETQY

J gene: TRBJ2-3
V gene: TRBV5-1
CDR3 protein: ASSLAFRGDLKNTQY

J gene: TRBJ2-7
V gene: TRBV29-1
CDR3 protein: SVAAGPRYEQY

J gene: TRBJ2-3
V gene: TRBV20-1
CDR3 protein: SAIGWKVAVDTQY

J gene: TRBJ1-6
V gene: TRBV5-1
CDR3 protein: ASSRAAGKNSPLH

J gene: TRBJ2-7
V gene: TRBV20-1
CDR3 protein: SASRGDEQY

J gene: TRBJ2-3
V gene: TRBV6-5
CDR3 protein: ASSYSGQTGTDTQY

J gene: TRBJ2-7
V gene: TRBV12-3/TRBV12-4
CDR3 protein: ASNSGSYEQY